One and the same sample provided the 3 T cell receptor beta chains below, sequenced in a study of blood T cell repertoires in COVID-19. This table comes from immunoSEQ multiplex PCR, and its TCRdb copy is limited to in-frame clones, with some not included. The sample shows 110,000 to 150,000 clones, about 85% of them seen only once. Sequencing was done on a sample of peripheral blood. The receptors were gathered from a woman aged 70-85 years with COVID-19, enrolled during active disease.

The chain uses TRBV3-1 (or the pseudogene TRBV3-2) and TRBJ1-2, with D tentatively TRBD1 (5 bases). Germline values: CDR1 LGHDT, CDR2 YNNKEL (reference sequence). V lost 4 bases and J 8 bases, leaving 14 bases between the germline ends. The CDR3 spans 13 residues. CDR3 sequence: CASSPRQMHGYTF. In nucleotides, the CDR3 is TGTGCCAGCAGCCCTCGACAGATGCACGGCTACACCTTC.

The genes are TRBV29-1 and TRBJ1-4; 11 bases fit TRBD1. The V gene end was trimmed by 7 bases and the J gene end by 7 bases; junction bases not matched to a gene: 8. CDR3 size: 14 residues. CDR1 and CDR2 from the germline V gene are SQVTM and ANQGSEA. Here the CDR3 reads CSAVGQGGAEKLFF. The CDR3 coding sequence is TGCAGCGCAGTGGGACAGGGGGGAGCTGAAAAACTGTTTTTT.

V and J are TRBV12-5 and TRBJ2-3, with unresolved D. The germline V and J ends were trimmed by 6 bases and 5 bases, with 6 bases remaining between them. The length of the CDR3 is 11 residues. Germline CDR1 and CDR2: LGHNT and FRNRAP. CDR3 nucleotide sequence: TGTGCTAGTGGGTCGGGAGATACGCAGTATTTT. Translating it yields CASGSGDTQYF.